This T cell receptor (beta chain) derives from a study of cytomegalovirus exposure and HLA in healthy donors. Whole-study findings and limits: A list of 150 to 200 TCR beta chains associated with cytomegalovirus was given. The classifier was said to identify cytomegalovirus status with high specificity and sensitivity.

Regarding this clone: Its specificity is not known.

Separation from the 666-subject first cohort characterized the approximately 120-subject validation cohort, to which the donors belonged. V was trimmed by 5 bases and J by 6 bases, leaving 13 bases between them. CDR1 MDHEN and CDR2 SYDVKM come from the germline V gene. The length of the CDR3 is 13 residues. Clones were read by immunoSEQ multiplex PCR, and TCRdb kept only the in-frame ones, dropping some. This repertoire shows 250,000 to 350,000 clones, approximately 87% found once; its top ten account for about 0.9%. This TCR was recovered from a woman aged 18-35 years in good health and CMV-seronegative. This chain connects TRBV28 to TRBJ1-2, with D possibly matching TRBD1 (5 bases). The sample comprised PBMCs. The CDR3 is CASSRGWEDGYTF. The CDR3 DNA is TGTGCCAGCAGTCGGGGGTGGGAGGATGGCTACACCTTC.